These 28 T cell receptor beta chains came from one sample sequenced in a study of blood T cell repertoires in COVID-19 (dated by TCRdb to about 2020). Receptor libraries were prepared by the immunoSEQ multiplex PCR assay. In its TCRdb copy, this immuneACCESS table keeps in-frame sequences only and misses some clones. Where compared with another copy, unresolved V genes explain less than half of these, and the others have no known cause. Here the sample has a few hundred thousand clones; 70% to 90% occur a single time. The ten largest clones represent approximately 2.2% of the sample. Sequencing was performed on peripheral blood. The receptors here all came from a woman aged 45-60 years with acute or convalescent COVID-19.

In DNA form, the CDR3 reads TGTGCCAGCTCACCTACCACAGGGGTACTTACCAACGAGCAGTACTTC. It is translated as CASSPTTGVLTNEQYF. This rearrangement joins TRBV18 to TRBJ2-7, with 7 bases matching TRBD1. Germline V gene sequence: CDR1 KGHSH, CDR2 LQKENI. CDR3 size: 16 residues. J lost 5 bases, V lost 3 bases, and 13 bases had no gene match. The full variable domain, with the rest looked up from reference TRBV18 and TRBJ2-7, is NAGVMQNPRHLVRRRGQEARLRCSPMKGHSHVYWYRQLPEEGLKFMVYLQKENIIDESGMPKERFSAEFPKEGPSILRIQQVVRGDSAAYFCASSPTTGVLTNEQYFGPGTRLTVT.

The rearrangement joins TRBV7-3 to TRBJ1-6, with D hard to call. The CDR3 runs to 14 residues. CDR1 and CDR2 from the germline V gene are SGHTA and FQGTGA. Trimming cost V 5 bases and J 7 bases, with 12 bases left between them. The CDR3 nucleotides are TGTGCCAGCAGCGCCCGACAAAACAATTCACCCCTCCACTTT. It specifies CASSARQNNSPLHF.

The chain is built from TRBV6-5 and TRBJ2-7, with D tentatively TRBD1 (5 bases). The germline gives CDR1 MNHEY, CDR2 SVGAGI. This CDR3 is 14 amino acids long. V dropped 0 bases and J dropped 4 bases, with 10 bases sitting between them. The CDR3 protein is CASSYSGANYEQYF. CDR3 bases: TGTGCCAGCAGTTACTCTGGGGCCAATTACGAGCAGTACTTC.

The chain joins TRBV3-1 (or the pseudogene TRBV3-2) to TRBJ1-2; 10 bases map to TRBD1. Germline V gene lookup returns CDR1 LGHDT and CDR2 YNNKEL (reference sequence). The CDR3 sequence is 16 residues long. V gave up 3 bases and J gave up 2 bases; unmatched junction bases: 6. The CDR3 sequence is CASSQGTGEWNYGYTF. CDR3 sequence (DNA): TGTGCCAGCAGCCAGGGGACAGGGGAGTGGAACTATGGCTACACCTTC.

This rearrangement joins TRBV7-8 to TRBJ1-6; D is ambiguous. CDR1 and CDR2 (germline): SGHVS, FQNEAQ. V lost 7 bases and J 7 bases, leaving 11 bases between the germline ends. This CDR3 spans 13 amino acids. The CDR3 DNA reads as TGTGCCAGCAAGAGGGTTGAAAATTCACCCCTCCACTTT. It translates to CASKRVENSPLHF.

This clone appeared a single time. CDR3 loop: CASSLGLGQNGYTF. CDR3 in DNA: TGTGCCAGCAGCTTGGGGTTGGGACAGAATGGCTACACCTTC. The chain is built from TRBV5-6 and TRBJ1-2; 7 bases agree with TRBD1. This CDR3 spans 14 amino acids. Germline loops: CDR1 SGHDT, CDR2 YYEEEE. Trimming took 0 bases from V and 6 from J; bases not matched to a gene: 5.

The chain recombines TRBV9 with TRBJ2-7; TRBD1 agrees at 8 bases. Germline loops: CDR1 SGDLS, CDR2 YYNGEE. The CDR3 is 15 amino acids. Trimming cost V 4 bases and J 2 bases; bases outside gene matches: 8. The CDR3 spells CASSPGTGHPYEQYF. As DNA, the CDR3 is TGTGCCAGCAGCCCGGGGACAGGTCATCCCTACGAGCAGTACTTC.

V usage is TRBV6-5 and J usage is TRBJ2-7, with D perhaps matching TRBD1 (6 bases). The CDR3 totals 14 residues. CDR1 and CDR2 (germline): MNHEY, SVGAGI. V was shortened by 4 bases and J by 0 bases, with 10 bases between the two germline ends. The CDR3 sequence: CASSLRGFSYEQYF. The CDR3 nucleotides are TGTGCCAGCAGTTTGAGGGGGTTCTCCTACGAGCAGTACTTC.

The chain joins TRBV28 to TRBJ1-2, with 9 bases that match TRBD1. CDR3 length: 13 amino acids. Germline CDR1 MDHEN, CDR2 SYDVKM. Unmatched junction bases numbered 8, after V lost 6 bases and J lost 9 bases. The CDR3 sequence: CASRGTGPGSYTF. The CDR3 DNA follows: TGTGCCAGCAGAGGGACAGGGCCGGGGAGCTACACCTTC.

This rearrangement joins TRBV28 to TRBJ2-4; D is possibly TRBD2 (5 bases). V was cut by 3 bases and J by 2 bases, with 8 bases left in between. CDR1 and CDR2 (germline): MDHEN, SYDVKM. The CDR3 sequence is 14 residues long. The CDR3 DNA reads TGTGCCAGCAGTTTGGGAGCTCCCAAAAACATTCAGTACTTC. This encodes CASSLGAPKNIQYF.

This clone was found a few times. The rearrangement joins TRBV7-9 to TRBJ1-1; the match to TRBD1 covers 8 bases. CDR1 and CDR2 from the germline V gene are SEHNR and FQNEAQ (reference sequence). This CDR3 has 18 amino acids. The V and J ends lost 4 bases and 1 base, in that order; junction bases with no gene match: 14. CDR3 nucleotide sequence: TGTGCCAGCAGCTCCGGTTCTGGGACAGGACTGCGGAACACTGAAGCTTTCTTT. It yields the protein CASSSGSGTGLRNTEAFF.

The rearrangement uses TRBV5-1 and TRBJ2-1; the match to TRBD1 covers 8 bases. Germline V CDR1 and CDR2: SGHRS, YFSETQ. This CDR3 has 15 amino acids. V lost 0 bases, J lost 4 bases, and 3 bases stayed unmatched. The CDR3, as DNA: TGCGCCAGCAGCTTGGCCGGACAGGGTTACAATGAGCAGTTCTTC. Its protein product is CASSLAGQGYNEQFF. Variable domain in full (rest from reference TRBV5-1 and TRBJ2-1): KAGVTQTPRYLIKTRGQQVTLSCSPISGHRSVSWYQQTPGQGLQFLFEYFSETQRNKGNFPGRFSGRQFSNSRSEMNVSTLELGDSALYLCASSLAGQGYNEQFFGPGTRLTVL.

The chain joins TRBV5-1 to TRBJ2-2, with 7 bases matching TRBD1. V was clipped by 6 bases and J by 0 bases; unmatched bases: 8. The CDR3 totals 16 residues. Germline V gives CDR1 SGHRS, CDR2 YFSETQ. The CDR3 loop is CASKITGASNTGELFF. CDR3 DNA sequence: TGCGCCAGCAAGATTACAGGGGCCTCGAACACCGGGGAGCTGTTTTTT.

V and J are TRBV27 and TRBJ1-1; D perhaps matches TRBD1 (5 bases). Trimming shortened V by 5 bases and J by 0 bases, and 13 bases separated the two germline ends. Germline assignment: CDR1 MNHEY and CDR2 SMNVEV (reference sequence). The CDR3 length is 15 residues. The CDR3 DNA reads TGTGCCAGCAGTACCCTTGACAGATTGAACACTGAAGCTTTCTTT. It specifies CASSTLDRLNTEAFF.

The V gene is TRBV2, the J gene TRBJ1-2; 11 nucleotides match TRBD1. The CDR3 runs 14 residues. Trimming cost V 5 bases and J 6 bases; bases outside gene matches: 5. In germline, CDR1 is SNHLY, CDR2 FYNNEI. This CDR3 reads CASSWTGGVNGYTF. DNA for the CDR3: TGTGCCAGCAGTTGGACAGGGGGCGTGAATGGCTACACCTTC.

The gene calls are TRBV5-6 and TRBJ2-3; TRBD2 might be the D (6 bases). The germline CDR1 and CDR2 sequences are SGHDT and YYEEEE. V was clipped by 3 bases and J by 3 bases, with 14 bases between them. CDR3 size: 15 residues. The CDR3 DNA reads TGTGCCAGCAGCTCGGGACTCGGAGAAACAGATACGCAGTATTTT. This encodes CASSSGLGETDTQYF.

Only one count was recorded for this clone. The chain combines TRBV7-8 with TRBJ1-1, with unresolved D. The CDR3 has 13 amino acids. Germline CDR1 SGHVS, CDR2 FQNEAQ. The germline V and J ends were trimmed by 6 bases and 1 base, with 9 bases remaining between them. The CDR3 protein is CASRPVSNTEAFF. Here the CDR3 DNA reads TGTGCCAGCAGGCCAGTCTCGAACACTGAAGCTTTCTTT.

This rearrangement joins TRBV3-1 (or the pseudogene TRBV3-2) to TRBJ2-7, with TRBD2 as a possible D gene (5 bases). Germline lookup yields CDR1 LGHDT and CDR2 YNNKEL (reference sequence). With 8 bases removed from V and 7 bases from J, the gap between germline ends came to 15 bases. This CDR3 has 12 amino acids. The CDR3, as DNA: TGTGCCAGCGGGAGTGCGGGCGGGGAGCAGTACTTC. Protein: CASGSAGGEQYF.

CDR3 sequence: CASSRPTGGTNQPQHF. The CDR3 DNA reads TGTGCCAGCAGTCGACCGACCGGGGGAACCAATCAGCCCCAGCATTTT. V usage is TRBV28 and J usage is TRBJ1-5, with D tentatively TRBD1 (5 bases). The length of the CDR3 is 16 residues. V lost 5 bases to trimming and J lost 3 bases, with 17 bases between them. CDR1 is MDHEN and CDR2 is SYDVKM in the germline V gene.

The rearrangement uses TRBV2 and TRBJ2-3; 8 positions match TRBD1. The CDR3 runs to 14 residues. After removal of 1 base from V and 4 bases from J, the junction contained 1 base not matched to a gene. Per germline, CDR1 SNHLY and CDR2 FYNNEI. CDR3 sequence reads: CASSEVTGADTQYF. In DNA, the CDR3 is TGTGCCAGCAGTGAAGTGACAGGGGCAGATACGCAGTATTTT.

This clone was observed a few times. This chain connects TRBV28 to TRBJ2-7, with D uncertain. Trimming took off 5 bases at V and 7 bases at J, with 12 bases between the two ends. The CDR3 runs to 12 residues. Germline V lookup: CDR1 MDHEN, CDR2 SYDVKM. CDR3 residues: CASSRLGEEQYF. CDR3 in DNA: TGTGCCAGCAGTCGACTCGGTGAGGAGCAGTACTTC.

The chain is built from TRBV4-2 and TRBJ1-5; the D is unclear. The CDR3 is made up of 15 amino acids. Germline V gene sequence: CDR1 LGHNA, CDR2 YNFKEQ. Between the trimmed V and J ends, which lost 0 bases and 0 bases, there was a span of 6 bases. CDR3 amino acids: CASSQEAGSNQPQHF. CDR3 sequence (DNA): TGTGCCAGCAGCCAAGAGGCAGGTAGCAATCAGCCCCAGCATTTT.

J is TRBJ2-2 and V is TRBV5-1, with 7 bases fitting TRBD2. Germline assignment: CDR1 SGHRS and CDR2 YFSETQ. The CDR3 runs 15 residues. V lost 0 bases and J lost 5; bases outside the gene matches: 4. The CDR3 DNA follows: TGCGCCAGCAGCTTGGATGCGGGAGTTACCGGGGAGCTGTTTTTT. Translation: CASSLDAGVTGELFF.

The CDR3 spells CASSWDREVTEAFF. The CDR3 DNA follows: TGTGCCAGCAGCTGGGACAGGGAGGTGACTGAAGCTTTCTTT. This chain joins TRBV11-2 and TRBJ1-1, with 9 bases lining up with TRBD1. This CDR3 has 14 amino acids. Germline trimming cut 4 bases from V and 5 bases from J; bases unmatched to any gene: 5. Germline V gene data show CDR1 as SGHAT and CDR2 as FQNNGV.

V gene TRBV7-8 combines with J gene TRBJ1-6; TRBD1 aligns across 9 bases. Trimming removed 1 base from V and 4 bases from J; junction bases left unmatched: 5. The CDR3 covers 17 residues. The germline CDR1 and CDR2 sequences are SGHVS and FQNEAQ. The CDR3 nucleotides are TGTGCCAGCAGCTTAGGGGACAGGGCTTCGTATAATTCACCCCTCCACTTT. As protein: CASSLGDRASYNSPLHF.

The chain recombines TRBV2 with TRBJ1-2; 9 bases line up with TRBD1. CDR1 and CDR2 (germline): SNHLY, FYNNEI. This CDR3 contains 15 residues. Trimming removed 3 bases from V and 3 bases from J; junction bases left unmatched: 5. The CDR3 nucleotides are TGTGCCAGCAGTGAGGTACAGGGGGCTGACTATGGCTACACCTTC. It specifies CASSEVQGADYGYTF.

The rearrangement joins TRBV10-3 to TRBJ2-3, with TRBD2 matching 13 bases. From germline, CDR1 is ENHRY and CDR2 SYGVKD. The CDR3 is 17 amino acids. V lost 4 bases, J lost 2 bases, and 6 bases stayed unmatched. The CDR3 here is CAISGTGTSGNTDTQYF. CDR3 DNA: TGTGCCATCAGTGGTACCGGGACTAGCGGGAACACAGATACGCAGTATTTT.

The V gene is TRBV19, the J gene TRBJ1-1, with 8 bases aligning to TRBD1. V lost 5 bases, J lost 5 bases, and 10 bases stayed unmatched. CDR1 is LNHDA, CDR2 SQIVND, per germline (reference sequence). The length of the CDR3 is 15 residues. The CDR3 region is CASSPPGQGRTEAFF. In DNA form, the CDR3 reads TGTGCCAGTAGTCCGCCCGGACAGGGAAGAACTGAAGCTTTCTTT.